The 32 T cell receptor beta chains below come from one sample, sequenced in a study of shared clonotypes between healthy human individuals. Some clones are missing from TCRdb's copy, which holds only in-frame ones; the method was immunoSEQ multiplex PCR. This sample has millions of clones; about 95% occur once, and the top ten carry 0.13%. Source material: naive CD4+ T cells sorted from blood. The sample's subset: CD45RA+ positively selected. These receptor sequences come from a man aged 18 to 30 in good health.

The CDR3 sequence: CASSFPGQAGELFF. CDR3 nucleotides: TGTGCCAGCAGCTTCCCGGGGCAGGCCGGGGAGCTGTTTTTT. This chain links TRBV11-1 with TRBJ2-2, with D perhaps matching TRBD1 or TRBD2 (5 bases each). Deletions cut 3 bases from V and 6 bases from J, with 11 bases between. This CDR3 contains 14 residues. From germline, CDR1 is SGHAT and CDR2 FQDESV (reference sequence). The entire variable domain, with the rest obtained from reference TRBV11-1 and TRBJ2-2, is as follows: EAEVAQSPRYKITEKSQAVAFWCDPISGHATLYWYRQILGQGPELLVQFQDESVVDDSQLPKDRFSAERLKGVDSTLKIQPAELGDSAMYLCASSFPGQAGELFFGEGSRLTVL.

The chain combines TRBV11-2 with TRBJ1-6; no clear D. The length of the CDR3 is 15 residues. V gave up 4 bases and J gave up 14 bases, with 21 bases separating them. Looked up from germline, CDR1 is SGHAT and CDR2 is FQNNGV. In DNA form, the CDR3 reads TGTGCCAGCAGCTCCAATTACGGCAGCAGAAATTCCCTCCACTTT. Its translation is CASSSNYGSRNSLHF.

The chain links TRBV4-3 to TRBJ2-7, with D perhaps matching TRBD1 (6 bases). The CDR3 sequence is 14 residues long. The ends were cut back, 0 bases at V and 6 bases at J, with 12 bases in the middle. The germline gives CDR1 LGHNA, CDR2 YSLEER. The CDR3 bases are TGCGCCAGCAGCCAAGATCGGGAAGGGGGCGAGCAGTACTTC. Its translation: CASSQDREGGEQYF.

CDR3 loop: CASNPSGRVEETQYF. The DNA of the CDR3 is TGCGCCAGCAATCCTAGCGGGAGGGTGGAAGAGACCCAGTACTTC. The V and J genes are TRBV5-1 and TRBJ2-5; 12 bases align to TRBD2. The CDR3 extends over 15 amino acids. After removal of 6 bases from V and 3 bases from J, the junction contained 6 bases not matched to a gene. Germline V CDR1 and CDR2: SGHRS, YFSETQ.

The genes are TRBV2 and TRBJ2-7; no clear D. The CDR3 runs to 13 residues. V lost 2 bases and J 6 bases, leaving 11 bases between the germline ends. CDR1 is SNHLY and CDR2 is FYNNEI in the germline V gene. For the CDR3, the DNA is TGTGCCAGCAGTGAACAATCGGGCGCCGAGCAGTACTTC. It translates to CASSEQSGAEQYF.

In this sample, this clone turned up a few times. Distinct nucleotide sequences in the sample also encode this CDR3. The V and J genes are TRBV18 and TRBJ2-3; TRBD1 matches 7 bases. The CDR3 runs 14 residues. Germline V gene sequence: CDR1 KGHSH, CDR2 LQKENI. The J segment lost 1 base and the V segment lost 5 bases, leaving 3 bases of the junction unmatched. The CDR3 here is CASSFTGGTDTQYF. The CDR3 nucleotides are TGTGCCAGCTCATTCACAGGGGGCACAGATACGCAGTATTTT.

The chain has TRBV19 and TRBJ1-5; 8 bases align to TRBD1. Germline V lookup: CDR1 LNHDA, CDR2 SQIVND (reference sequence). The CDR3 is made up of 14 amino acids. Trimming removed 4 bases from V and 4 bases from J; junction bases left unmatched: 3. The CDR3 sequence: CASSRGQVNQPQHF. CDR3 sequence (DNA): TGTGCCAGTAGTAGGGGACAGGTGAATCAGCCCCAGCATTTT.

V gene TRBV6-1 combines with J gene TRBJ1-2, with 7 bases that match TRBD1. In germline, CDR1 is MNHNS, CDR2 SASEGT. The CDR3 has 11 amino acids. V was clipped by 5 bases and J by 7 bases; unmatched bases: 1. The chain's CDR3 is CASSYRGGYTF. The CDR3 bases are TGTGCCAGCAGTTACAGGGGTGGCTACACCTTC.

The count of this clone is one. The chain combines TRBV9 with TRBJ2-1, with 9 bases that match TRBD2. Trimming took 0 bases from V and 10 from J; bases not matched to a gene: 11. In germline, CDR1 is SGDLS, CDR2 YYNGEE. The CDR3 is 16 amino acids. CDR3 DNA sequence: TGTGCCAGCAGCGTAGCGGGGGCGGGAGGGCAGCGGGAGCAGTTCTTC. As protein: CASSVAGAGGQREQFF.

With regard to this clone: This sample also contains other DNA sequences that code for the same CDR3. This chain connects TRBV2 to TRBJ1-1; unclear D gene. V was pared by 3 bases and J by 5 bases, with 7 bases between. This CDR3 comprises 12 residues. Germline V gives CDR1 SNHLY, CDR2 FYNNEI. The chain's CDR3 is CASSEEGTEAFF. CDR3 sequence (DNA): TGTGCCAGCAGTGAGGAAGGGACTGAAGCTTTCTTT.

V and J are TRBV30 and TRBJ2-2; D gene uncertain. V lost 1 base to trimming and J lost 7 bases, with 7 bases between them. Germline CDR1 reads GTSNPN; CDR2 reads SVGIG (reference sequence). The CDR3 spans 12 residues. Here the CDR3 DNA reads TGTGCCTGGAGTGGTGTGGGCGGGGAGCTGTTTTTT. It specifies CAWSGVGGELFF.

The chain uses TRBV5-4 and TRBJ2-3; 11 bases are shared with TRBD2. This CDR3 has 15 amino acids. The J segment lost 2 bases and the V segment lost 4 bases, leaving 3 bases of the junction unmatched. Germline V gives CDR1 SGHNT, CDR2 YYREEE (reference sequence). The CDR3 DNA sequence: TGTGCCAGCAGCCCGGGACTAGCGGACACAGATACGCAGTATTTT. Protein: CASSPGLADTDTQYF.

The rearrangement joins TRBV7-5 to TRBJ1-6. TRBV7-5 is termed a pseudogene. There are 16 residues in the CDR3. The CDR3 is CARSLGRQERSSPLHF. The CDR3 DNA reads TGTGCCAGAAGCTTAGGGAGGCAGGAGAGGAGTTCACCCCTCCACTTT.

The rearrangement joins TRBV11-2 to TRBJ2-1; D ambiguous. V gave up 3 bases and J gave up 1 base, with 7 bases separating them. Germline V gene data show CDR1 as SGHAT and CDR2 as FQNNGV. The CDR3 is 14 amino acids. The CDR3 DNA follows: TGTGCCAGCAGCTTCCTCAGGTCCTACAATGAGCAGTTCTTC. Its translation is CASSFLRSYNEQFF.

The chain is built from TRBV11-2 and TRBJ2-5; D gene unclear. Per the germline V gene, CDR1 is SGHAT and CDR2 is FQNNGV. V was cut by 4 bases and J by 5 bases, with 8 bases left in between. CDR3 size: 12 residues. The CDR3 sequence is CASSSRRETQYF. CDR3 nucleotides: TGTGCCAGCAGCTCCCGGCGGGAGACCCAGTACTTC.

As to this clone: Other DNA sequences in the same sample also yield this CDR3. The CDR3 DNA is TGTGCCAGCTCACCGCTTCCAAGGAACACTGAAGCTTTCTTT. Its translation is CASSPLPRNTEAFF. The chain couples TRBV18 to TRBJ1-1; D is undetermined. The CDR3 extends over 14 amino acids. V lost 3 bases to trimming and J lost 1 base, with 9 bases between them. The germline V gene has CDR1 KGHSH and CDR2 LQKENI.

The chain has TRBV5-7 and TRBJ1-5, with 7 bases matching TRBD1. TRBV5-7 is designated an ORF whose function remains uncertain. The V and J ends lost 4 bases and 6 bases, in that order; junction bases with no gene match: 7. The CDR3 runs 14 residues. CDR3 in amino acids: CASSADRFFQPQHF. CDR3 in DNA: TGTGCCAGCAGCGCGGACAGGTTTTTTCAGCCCCAGCATTTT.

This chain links TRBV6-1 with TRBJ2-4; D tentatively fits TRBD1 or TRBD2 (5 bases each). V was trimmed by 1 base and J by 3 bases, leaving 7 bases between them. In germline, CDR1 is MNHNS, CDR2 SASEGT. CDR3 size: 14 residues. CDR3 coding DNA: TGTGCCAGCAGTGAAGAGAGGGGCAAAAACATTCAGTACTTC. Amino acid sequence: CASSEERGKNIQYF.

The chain uses TRBV2 and TRBJ1-6; 8 positions match TRBD1. Unmatched junction bases numbered 5, after V lost 4 bases and J lost 6 bases. This CDR3 has 15 residues. From germline, CDR1 is SNHLY and CDR2 FYNNEI. The CDR3 bases are TGTGCCAGCAGTGCCACGACAGGGGCTAATTCACCCCTCCACTTT. Amino acids: CASSATTGANSPLHF.

This sequence joins TRBV4-2 and TRBJ2-1; D is unresolved. This CDR3 is 11 amino acids long. Trimming stripped 0 bases from V and 11 bases from J, with 5 bases between. The germline gives CDR1 LGHNA, CDR2 YNFKEQ. This CDR3 reads CASSQDFQQFF. The CDR3, as DNA: TGTGCCAGCAGCCAAGATTTCCAGCAGTTCTTC.

The V gene is TRBV27, the J gene TRBJ2-2; 7 bases line up with TRBD2. The length of the CDR3 is 15 residues. J was trimmed by 5 bases and V by 6 bases; bases with no gene match: 9. CDR1 and CDR2 (germline): MNHEY, SMNVEV (reference sequence). CDR3 residues: CASSTPRGGTGELFF. Here the CDR3 DNA reads TGTGCCAGCAGCACCCCAAGGGGAGGGACCGGGGAGCTGTTTTTT.

To note about this clone: Other DNA sequences from this sample encode an identical CDR3 as well. This chain links TRBV9 with TRBJ2-3; D not certain. In germline, CDR1 is SGDLS, CDR2 YYNGEE. V dropped 0 bases and J dropped 4 bases, with 3 bases sitting between them. The CDR3 runs to 12 residues. This chain's CDR3 is CASSVASDTQYF. CDR3 sequence (DNA): TGTGCCAGCAGCGTAGCCTCAGATACGCAGTATTTT.

About this clone: This same CDR3 is encoded by further DNA sequences in the sample. V usage is TRBV6-5 and J usage is TRBJ1-1; D is undetermined. The CDR3 covers 13 residues. Germline-derived CDR1 and CDR2 are MNHEY and SVGAGI. V lost 6 bases, J lost 1 base, and 9 bases lay in between. The CDR3 DNA reads as TGTGCCAGCAGCCGAGAGGAGAACACTGAAGCTTTCTTT. Its translation is CASSREENTEAFF.

V is TRBV7-9 and J is TRBJ1-5; tentative D call: TRBD1 (6 bases). V was shortened by 5 bases and J by 7 bases, with 12 bases between the two germline ends. The germline V gene encodes CDR1 SEHNR and CDR2 FQNEAQ (reference sequence). CDR3 length: 13 residues. CDR3 coding DNA: TGTGCCAGCAGCGACCTAGGGGGACAGCCCCAGCATTTT. This codes for CASSDLGGQPQHF.

V gene TRBV29-1 combines with J gene TRBJ2-1; 8 nucleotides agree with TRBD1. Trimming removed 5 bases from V and 7 bases from J; junction bases left unmatched: 19. CDR3 size: 17 residues. Germline V gene sequence: CDR1 SQVTM, CDR2 ANQGSEA. The CDR3 DNA sequence: TGCAGCGTTCTACACCCCATCGGACAGGGACATTTGAATGAGCAGTTCTTC. Amino acid sequence: CSVLHPIGQGHLNEQFF.

The chain recombines TRBV6-1 with TRBJ1-2, with a possible D match to TRBD1 (5 bases). Trimming cost V 7 bases and J 3 bases, with 12 bases left between them. In germline, CDR1 is MNHNS, CDR2 SASEGT. The CDR3 contains 13 residues. CDR3 DNA sequence: TGTGCCAGCATGTGGGGGGGGTACTATGGCTACACCTTC. It codes for CASMWGGYYGYTF.

The chain joins TRBV7-8 to TRBJ2-3, with unresolved D. Per germline, CDR1 SGHVS and CDR2 FQNEAQ. The germline V and J ends were trimmed by 1 base and 3 bases, with 8 bases remaining between them. The CDR3 length is 14 residues. CDR3 sequence (DNA): TGTGCCAGCAGCTTAGTCGGAATAACAGATACGCAGTATTTT. Translation: CASSLVGITDTQYF.

Points on this clone: Other nucleotide sequences from this sample produce the same CDR3. V is TRBV6-5 and J is TRBJ1-2; 9 bases agree with TRBD1. V lost 5 bases and J lost 2; bases outside the gene matches: 3. The V gene's germline CDR1 is MNHEY and CDR2 SVGAGI. This CDR3 contains 14 residues. The chain's CDR3 is CASSRGTGNYGYTF. The CDR3 nucleotides are TGTGCCAGCAGTCGTGGGACAGGGAACTATGGCTACACCTTC.

The V and J genes are TRBV7-9 and TRBJ2-1, with 10 bases identical to TRBD2. After removal of 6 bases from V and 2 bases from J, the junction contained 4 bases not matched to a gene. This CDR3 spans 15 amino acids. Looked up from germline, CDR1 is SEHNR and CDR2 is FQNEAQ (reference sequence). CDR3 sequence (DNA): TGTGCCAGCAGACCTACTAGCGGGGCCTACAATGAGCAGTTCTTC. Translation gives CASRPTSGAYNEQFF.

V usage is TRBV10-3 and J usage is TRBJ2-1; D possibly corresponds to TRBD2 (7 bases). Trimming cost V 2 bases and J 12 bases, with 20 bases left between them. This CDR3 comprises 15 residues. Germline V gives CDR1 ENHRY, CDR2 SYGVKD. CDR3 sequence reads: CAISEGGASRSWQFF. The CDR3 DNA sequence: TGTGCCATCAGTGAGGGGGGGGCCTCTCGAAGTTGGCAGTTCTTC.

The V gene is TRBV7-2, the J gene TRBJ2-5; maybe TRBD1 (5 bases). The length of the CDR3 is 17 residues. The V and J ends lost 3 bases and 3 bases respectively, with 20 bases between them. Germline lookup yields CDR1 SGHTA and CDR2 FQGNSA. DNA of the CDR3: TGTGCCAGCAGCTTCGCGGTCCACCAGGGATCGGAAGAGACCCAGTACTTC. Its protein product is CASSFAVHQGSEETQYF.

V gene TRBV6-5 combines with J gene TRBJ1-2; D gene ambiguous. The CDR3 has 11 amino acids. Per germline, CDR1 MNHEY and CDR2 SVGAGI. V lost 6 bases and J lost 6, with 8 bases in between. CDR3 sequence reads: CASRWADGYTF. As DNA, the CDR3 is TGTGCCAGCAGGTGGGCTGATGGCTACACCTTC.